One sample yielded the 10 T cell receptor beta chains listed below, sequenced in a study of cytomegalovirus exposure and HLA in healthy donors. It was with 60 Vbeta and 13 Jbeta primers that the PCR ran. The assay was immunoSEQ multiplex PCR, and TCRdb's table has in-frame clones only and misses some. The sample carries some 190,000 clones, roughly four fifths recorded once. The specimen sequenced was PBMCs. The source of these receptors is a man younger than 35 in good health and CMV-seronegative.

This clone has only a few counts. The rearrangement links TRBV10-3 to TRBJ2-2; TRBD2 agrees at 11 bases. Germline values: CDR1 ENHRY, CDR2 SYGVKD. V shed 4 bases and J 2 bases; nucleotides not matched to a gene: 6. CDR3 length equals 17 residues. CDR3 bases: TGTGCCATCAGTGCCTGGGGACTAGCGGACAACACCGGGGAGCTGTTTTTT. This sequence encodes CAISAWGLADNTGELFF.

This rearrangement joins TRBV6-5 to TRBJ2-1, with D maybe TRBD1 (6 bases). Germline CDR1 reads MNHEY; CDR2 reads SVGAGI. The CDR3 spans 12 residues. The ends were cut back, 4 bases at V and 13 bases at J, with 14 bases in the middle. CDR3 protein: CASSSTGTQQFF. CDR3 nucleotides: TGTGCCAGCAGTTCCACCGGGACACAACAGTTCTTC.

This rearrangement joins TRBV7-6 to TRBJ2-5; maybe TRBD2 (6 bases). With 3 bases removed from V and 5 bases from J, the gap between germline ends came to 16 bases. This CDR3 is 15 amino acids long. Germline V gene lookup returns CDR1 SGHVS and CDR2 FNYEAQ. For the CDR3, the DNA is TGTGCCAGCAGCTTCTACCCCCCTAGCGTTGAGACCCAGTACTTC. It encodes CASSFYPPSVETQYF.

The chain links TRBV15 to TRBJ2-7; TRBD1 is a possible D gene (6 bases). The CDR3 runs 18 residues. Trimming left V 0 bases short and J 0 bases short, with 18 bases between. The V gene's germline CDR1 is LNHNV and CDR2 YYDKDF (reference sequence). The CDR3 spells CATSRDTGKTSISYEQYF. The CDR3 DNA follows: TGTGCCACCAGCAGAGATACAGGGAAGACTTCCATCTCCTACGAGCAGTACTTC.

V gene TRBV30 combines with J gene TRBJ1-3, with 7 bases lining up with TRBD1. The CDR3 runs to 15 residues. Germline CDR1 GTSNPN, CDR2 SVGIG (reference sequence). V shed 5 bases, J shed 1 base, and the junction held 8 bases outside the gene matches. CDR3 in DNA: TGTGCCTGGGGCTGGGGACAGCTTTCTGGAAACACCATATATTTT. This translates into CAWGWGQLSGNTIYF.

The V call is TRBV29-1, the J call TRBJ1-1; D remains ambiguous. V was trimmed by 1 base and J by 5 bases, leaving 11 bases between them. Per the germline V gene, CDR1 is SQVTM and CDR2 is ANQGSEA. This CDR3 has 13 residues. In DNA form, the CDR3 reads TGCAGCGTTGAAGGACACCCTCCAACTGAAGCTTTCTTT. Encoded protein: CSVEGHPPTEAFF.

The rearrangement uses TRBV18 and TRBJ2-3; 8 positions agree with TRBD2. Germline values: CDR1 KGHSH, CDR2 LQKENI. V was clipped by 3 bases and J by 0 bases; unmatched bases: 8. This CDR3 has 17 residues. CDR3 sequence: CASSPRTSITSTDTQYF. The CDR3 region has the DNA TGTGCCAGCTCACCCCGGACTAGCATCACTAGCACAGATACGCAGTATTTT. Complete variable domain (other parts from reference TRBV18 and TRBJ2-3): NAGVMQNPRHLVRRRGQEARLRCSPMKGHSHVYWYRQLPEEGLKFMVYLQKENIIDESGMPKERFSAEFPKEGPSILRIQQVVRGDSAAYFCASSPRTSITSTDTQYFGPGTRLTVL.

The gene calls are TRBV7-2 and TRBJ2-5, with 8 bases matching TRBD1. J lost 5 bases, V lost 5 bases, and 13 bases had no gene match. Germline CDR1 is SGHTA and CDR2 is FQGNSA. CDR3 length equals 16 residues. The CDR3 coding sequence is TGTGCCAGCAGCCCACCCGATCAGGGGGCGCGGGAGACCCAGTACTTC. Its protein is CASSPPDQGARETQYF.

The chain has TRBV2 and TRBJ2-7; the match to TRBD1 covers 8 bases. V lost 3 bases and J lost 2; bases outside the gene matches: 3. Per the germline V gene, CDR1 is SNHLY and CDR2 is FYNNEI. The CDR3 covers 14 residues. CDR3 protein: CASSDQGAPYEQYF. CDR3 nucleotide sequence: TGTGCCAGCAGTGATCAGGGGGCCCCCTACGAGCAGTACTTC.

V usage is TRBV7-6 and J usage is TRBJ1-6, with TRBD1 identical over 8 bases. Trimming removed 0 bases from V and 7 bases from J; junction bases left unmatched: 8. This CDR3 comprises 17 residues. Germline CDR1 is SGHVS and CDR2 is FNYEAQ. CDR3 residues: CASSLAGQGILNSPLHF. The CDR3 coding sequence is TGTGCCAGCAGCTTAGCCGGACAGGGAATCTTAAATTCACCCCTCCACTTT.